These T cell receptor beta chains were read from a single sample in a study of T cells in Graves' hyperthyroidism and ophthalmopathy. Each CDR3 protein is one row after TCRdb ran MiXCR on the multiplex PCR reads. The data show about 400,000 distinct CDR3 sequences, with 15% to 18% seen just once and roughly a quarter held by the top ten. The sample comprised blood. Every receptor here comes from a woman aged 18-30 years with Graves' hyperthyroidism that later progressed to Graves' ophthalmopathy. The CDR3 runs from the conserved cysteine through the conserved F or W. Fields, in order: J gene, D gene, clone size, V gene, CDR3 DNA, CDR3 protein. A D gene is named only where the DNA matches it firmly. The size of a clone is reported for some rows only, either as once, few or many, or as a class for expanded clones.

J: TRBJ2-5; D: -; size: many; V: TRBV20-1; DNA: TGCAGTGCTCCCCACCCCGGGACGCAAGAGACCCAGTACTTC; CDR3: CSAPHPGTQETQYF
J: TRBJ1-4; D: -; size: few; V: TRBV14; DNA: TGTGCCAGCAGCCAATGGGGGGTTAATGAAAAACTGTTTTTT; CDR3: CASSQWGVNEKLFF
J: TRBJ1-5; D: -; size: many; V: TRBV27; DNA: TGTGCCAGCAGTTCGAGGGGTGGCCAGCCCCAGCATTTT; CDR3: CASSSRGGQPQHF
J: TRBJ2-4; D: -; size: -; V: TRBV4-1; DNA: TGCGCCGGCAGCCAGGCAACAGGGAAGTACTTC; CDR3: CAGSQATGKYF
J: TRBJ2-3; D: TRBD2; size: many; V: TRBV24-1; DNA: TGTGCCACCAGTGACACGACTAGCTACACAGATACGCAGTATTTT; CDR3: CATSDTTSYTDTQYF
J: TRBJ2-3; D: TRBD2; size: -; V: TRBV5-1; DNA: TGCGCCAGCAGCGGGACTAGCGGGAGACAGACAGATACGCAGTATTTT; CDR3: CASSGTSGRQTDTQYF
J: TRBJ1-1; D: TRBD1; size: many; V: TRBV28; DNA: TGTGCCAGCAGTTTACAACCCCAGGGGGGGCGAGCTTTCTTT; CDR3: CASSLQPQGGRAFF
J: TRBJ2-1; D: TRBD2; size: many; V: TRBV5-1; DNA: TGCGCCAGCAGCGGTGGTAGCGGGAGTAATAGGAATGAGCAGTTCTTC; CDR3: CASSGGSGSNRNEQFF
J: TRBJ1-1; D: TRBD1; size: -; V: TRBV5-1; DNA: TGTGCCAGCAGCTTGGCCCGCCGGGACAGGAACACTGAAGCTTTCTTT; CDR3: CASSLARRDRNTEAFF
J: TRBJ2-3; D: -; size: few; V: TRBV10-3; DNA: TGTGCCATCAGTGAAAGGGCTAGCTTAATGGGGGATACGCAGTATTTT; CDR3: CAISERASLMGDTQYF
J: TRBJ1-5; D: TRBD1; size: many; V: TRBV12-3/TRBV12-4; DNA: TGTGCCAGCAGAGCGACAGGGGATAGCAATCAGCCCCAGCATTTT; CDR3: CASRATGDSNQPQHF
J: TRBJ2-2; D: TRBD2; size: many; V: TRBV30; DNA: TGTGCCTGGAACGCGGGACTAGCGGGAGGGCCGGCCACCGGGGAGCTGTTTTTT; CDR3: CAWNAGLAGGPATGELFF
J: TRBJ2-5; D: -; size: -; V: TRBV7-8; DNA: TGTGCCAGCAGTCTTGTAAGGGAGCAAGAGACCCAGTACTTC; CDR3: CASSLVREQETQYF
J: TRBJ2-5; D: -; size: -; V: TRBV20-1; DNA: TGCAGTGCTAGAGATCACTCGGGCCCATCGTTAGAGACCCAGTACTTC; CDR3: CSARDHSGPSLETQYF
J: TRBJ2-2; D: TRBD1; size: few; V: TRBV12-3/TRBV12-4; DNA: TGTGCCAGCAGGACCGACAGGGCGAACACCGGGGAGCTGTTTTTT; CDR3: CASRTDRANTGELFF
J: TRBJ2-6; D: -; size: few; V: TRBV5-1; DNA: TGCGCCAGCAGCTTGGGGTCGGGCAGGGCAACCGGGGCCAACGTCCTGACTTTC; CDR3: CASSLGSGRATGANVLTF
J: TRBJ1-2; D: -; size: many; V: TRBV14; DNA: TGTGCCAGCAGCCCGGGCCCTTCCCCCCATGGCTACACCTTC; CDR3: CASSPGPSPHGYTF
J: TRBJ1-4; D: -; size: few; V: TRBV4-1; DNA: TGCGCCAGCAGCCGTGCGGGGGCAACTAATGAAAAACTGTTTTTT; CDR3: CASSRAGATNEKLFF
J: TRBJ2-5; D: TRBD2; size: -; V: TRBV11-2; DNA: TGTGCCAGCAGTCGGGCGGGGGGACGCCAAGAGACCCAGTACTTC; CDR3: CASSRAGGRQETQYF
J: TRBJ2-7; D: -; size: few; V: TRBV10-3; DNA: TGTGCCAAGGGCTACGAGCAGTACTTC; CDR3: CAKGYEQYF
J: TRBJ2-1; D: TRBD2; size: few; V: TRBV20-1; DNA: TGCAGTGCTAGAGATCTGACTAGCGGGCCGTGGGGCTGGGAGAACAATGAGCAGTTCTTC; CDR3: CSARDLTSGPWGWENNEQFF
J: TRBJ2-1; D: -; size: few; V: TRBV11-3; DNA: TGTGCCAGCAGCCAGAGGAGGGGGGGCGAGCAGTTCTTC; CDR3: CASSQRRGGEQFF
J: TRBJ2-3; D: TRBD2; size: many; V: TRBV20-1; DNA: TGCAGTGCTCCGGGACTAGCGGGAGGGCCGACAGATACGCAGTATTTT; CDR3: CSAPGLAGGPTDTQYF
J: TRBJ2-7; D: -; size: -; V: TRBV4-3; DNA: TGCGCCAGCAGCCAAGAGGCGCAGACTCCCCCCTCCTACGAGCAGTACTTC; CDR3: CASSQEAQTPPSYEQYF
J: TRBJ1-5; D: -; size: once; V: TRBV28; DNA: TGTGCCAGCAGTTTGTCCAGCGGGAGCAGGGCAGATACGCAGCATTTT; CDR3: CASSLSSGSRADTQHF
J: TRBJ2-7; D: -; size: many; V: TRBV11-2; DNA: TGTGCCAGCAGCCCAGCCTACGAGCAGTACTTC; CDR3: CASSPAYEQYF
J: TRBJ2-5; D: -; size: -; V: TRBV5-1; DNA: TGCGCCAGCAGCTTGGTGGGGGGAGGTGGTCAAGAGACCCAGTACTTC; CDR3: CASSLVGGGGQETQYF
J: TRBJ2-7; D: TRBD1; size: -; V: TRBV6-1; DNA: TGTGCCAGCAGACCCGACAGGGGCGACTACGAGCAGTACTTC; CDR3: CASRPDRGDYEQYF
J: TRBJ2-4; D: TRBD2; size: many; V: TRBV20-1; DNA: TGCAGTGCTAGTAGAGCAGCGGGAGTAGCCAAAAACATTCAGTACTTC; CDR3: CSASRAAGVAKNIQYF
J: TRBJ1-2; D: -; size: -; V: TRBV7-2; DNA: TGTGCCGCTGGACGGGGAGCTAACTATGGCTACACCTTC; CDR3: CAAGRGANYGYTF
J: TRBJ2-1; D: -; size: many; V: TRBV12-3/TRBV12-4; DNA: TGTGCCAGCAGTTACAGGGTGGGAAACAATGAGCAGTTCTTC; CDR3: CASSYRVGNNEQFF
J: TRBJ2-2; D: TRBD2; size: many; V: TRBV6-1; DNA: TGTGCCAGCAAGGCGGGAGGAAAACTAAACACCGGGGAGCTGTTTTTT; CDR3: CASKAGGKLNTGELFF
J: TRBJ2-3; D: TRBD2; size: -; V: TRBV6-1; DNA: TGTGCCAGCAGCTCCGGACTAGCGGGAGAGGGGGACCGAGATACGCAGTATTTT; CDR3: CASSSGLAGEGDRDTQYF
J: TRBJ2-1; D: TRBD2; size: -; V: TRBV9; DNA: TGTGCCAGCAGCCGACTAGCGGGAGGGATGTACAATGAGCAGTTCTTC; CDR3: CASSRLAGGMYNEQFF
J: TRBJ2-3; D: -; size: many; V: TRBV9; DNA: TGTGCCAGCAGCGTAGGCGGGGTCCACACAGATACGCAGTATTTT; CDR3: CASSVGGVHTDTQYF
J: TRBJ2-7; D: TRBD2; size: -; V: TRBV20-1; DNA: TGCAGTGCTCCTATAGCGGGCAGCTCCTACGAGCAGTACTTC; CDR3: CSAPIAGSSYEQYF
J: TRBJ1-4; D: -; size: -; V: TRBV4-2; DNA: TGTGCCAGCAGCCATGACAATAATGAAAAACTGTTTTTT; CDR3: CASSHDNNEKLFF
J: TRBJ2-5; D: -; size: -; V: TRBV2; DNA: TGTGTCAGCAGTGTTAGCAGGGGCCAAGAGACCCAGTACTTC; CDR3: CVSSVSRGQETQYF
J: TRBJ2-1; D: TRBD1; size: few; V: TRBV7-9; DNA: TGTGCCAGCAGCTTTATCACGGGACAGGGGATTATAGATTACAATGAGCAGTTCTTC; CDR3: CASSFITGQGIIDYNEQFF
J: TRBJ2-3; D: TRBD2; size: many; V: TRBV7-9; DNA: TGTGCCAGCAGCTTGTTACTAGCGGGAGGTAGCACAGATACGCAGTATTTT; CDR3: CASSLLLAGGSTDTQYF
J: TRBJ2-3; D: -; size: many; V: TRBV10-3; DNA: TGTGCCATCTCACAAGCCACGCGCACAGATACGCAGTATTTT; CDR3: CAISQATRTDTQYF
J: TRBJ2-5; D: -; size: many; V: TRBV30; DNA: TGTGCCTGGAGTGTCGACCGGACAGCAGGGAACCAAGAGACCCAGTACTTC; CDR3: CAWSVDRTAGNQETQYF
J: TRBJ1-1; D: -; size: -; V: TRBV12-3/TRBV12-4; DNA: TGTGCCAGCAGCTGGGACACGAACACTGAAGCTTTCTTT; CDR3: CASSWDTNTEAFF
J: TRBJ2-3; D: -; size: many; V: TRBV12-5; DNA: TGTGCTAGCGCGGGACTCACAGATACGCAGTATTTT; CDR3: CASAGLTDTQYF
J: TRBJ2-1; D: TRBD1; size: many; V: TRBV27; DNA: TGTGCCAGCAGTTTAAGCGCTAACAGGGGCGATGAGCAGTTCTTC; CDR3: CASSLSANRGDEQFF
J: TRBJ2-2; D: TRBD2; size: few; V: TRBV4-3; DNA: TGCGCCAGCAGCCGGGTGGCGGGAGTTCCCGGGGAGCTGTTTTTT; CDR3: CASSRVAGVPGELFF
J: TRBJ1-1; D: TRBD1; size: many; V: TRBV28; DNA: TGTGCCAGCAGTCCATCAGGGGGCTGGTACACTGAAGCTTTCTTT; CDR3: CASSPSGGWYTEAFF